This entry is about one T cell receptor (beta chain). These data come from a study of blood T cell repertoires in COVID-19. Study background: Acute and convalescent COVID-19 samples came from the United States, Italy and Spain.

Enrollees, roughly 18 to 89 years old, lived in approximately 25 US areas. Cohorts were based on clinical histories the participants reported. Generated by immunoSEQ multiplex PCR, the TCRdb table keeps only in-frame clones and is missing some. The data show under 250,000 clones, roughly 79% seen once. There are 12 residues in the CDR3. With V trimmed by 5 bases and J by 8 bases, 4 bases remained unmatched. Per germline, CDR1 SEHNR and CDR2 FQNEAQ (reference sequence). The receptor comes from a woman in her forties or fifties with acute COVID-19. This sequence joins TRBV7-9 and TRBJ1-2; 8 bases match TRBD1. Material for sequencing was PBMCs or T cells enriched from blood (not recorded which). For the CDR3, the DNA is TGTGCCAGCAGCCTAGGACAGGGCGGCTACACCTTC. Protein: CASSLGQGGYTF. The whole variable domain, filled in from reference TRBV7-9 and TRBJ1-2, reads DTGVSQNPRHKITKRGQNVTFRCDPISEHNRLYWYRQTLGQGPEFLTYFQNEAQLEKSRLLSDRFSAERPKGSFSTLEIQRTEQGDSAMYLCASSLGQGGYTFGSGTRLTVV.